Detailed here is one T cell receptor (beta chain). This clone was seen repeatedly, ten times or more. Its recognized antigen is unknown. There are no base qualities to consult, and no much larger clone falls within one base. This sample is part of a study of T cell responses to AZD1222 COVID-19 vaccine (dated by TCRdb to the early 2020s). Looking at the study overall: AZD1222 recipients given second doses at about 4 weeks or at about 12 weeks were pooled, since spike-specific TCR depth and breadth were not found to differ between the two schedules. A total of 230 to 250 trial participants underwent TCR sequencing, of whom about 200 had received two doses of AZD1222 and around 26 had received two doses of the MenACWY control vaccine. Trial participants were enrolled by age into 18-55, 56-69 and 70-plus year subgroups, with around 150, 28 and 57 TCR-sequenced participants respectively. Study-wide conclusions, independent of this receptor: Conclusions about previously exposed vaccinees are limited, since just six AZD1222 recipients were seropositive for SARS-CoV-2 at baseline. The vaccine-associated CD4 TCRs covered the entire spike protein, and the dominant responses fell in regions 160-218 and 743-854. Participants were mostly white British and included more females than males, and it was suggested by the authors that clonal diversity may have been underestimated. Spike-specific TCR breadth and depth rose significantly after two AZD1222 doses compared with day 0 and with MenACWY recipients. Reportedly, almost half of the unique spike-specific TCRs recognized epitopes lying outside the regions that are mutated in the B.1.351 and B.1.1.7 variants. The 56-69-year group was small, and its depth increase did not reach significance, likely because of low power. Because no samples from the day 14 peak response were available, repertoires could be characterized only after the peak T cell response.

The time point label for this specimen denotes: baseline before first vaccination. Samples from vaccinated people were obtained from the UK trials COV001 and COV002, which included a single-blind randomized controlled phase 2/3 trial of AZD1222 (ChAdOx1 nCoV-19) in healthy adults. For TCRbeta chain sequencing, PBMC samples were collected from trial participants at day 0 and at day 28 after the second dose. At the junction V is shortened by 1 base and J by 0 bases, with 14 bases in between. The CDR1 and CDR2 encoded by the germline V gene are SGHTS and YDEGEE. Inclusive of the bounding cysteine and phenylalanine, the CDR3 is 17 residues long. Solely the CDR3 DNA is kept, with 51 bases framed from the first base. The CDR3 regions of human TCRbeta chains were subjected to immunosequencing. The published analysis was carried out like this. Repertoire TCRs were matched against a reference library of SARS-CoV-2-specific TCRs generated with the MIRA antigen-specificity platform. Breadth meant the fraction of unique TCRs that were SARS-CoV-2-associated, whereas depth meant the fraction of total T cells that were SARS-CoV-2-associated. Using the MIRA data, each spike-specific TCR was mapped to the spike region that the TCR reacts to and placed in a CD4 or CD8 class. Log10-transformed breadth and depth values were compared by one-way ANOVA with Sidak's multiple comparisons tests. Not all clones reach the TCRdb copy of this immuneACCESS table, which keeps in-frame sequences only. Checked studies attribute under half of the gap to unresolved V genes and leave the rest unexplained. The V and J calls and clone size come from that table; D and trimming were worked out from the DNA. The sample includes about 140,000 clones, with around 92% observed a single time. The top ten clonotypes cover just under 3% of the sample.

Recombination joined TRBV5-8 with TRBJ1-5; the D gene cannot be named for sure. The specimen comprised peripheral blood, sampled on day 0 of AZD1222 vaccination. This receptor was identified in an adult in good health. The CDR3 is CASSLKQTLYSNQPQHF. The nucleotide sequence is TGTGCCAGCAGCTTGAAACAGACGCTCTATAGCAATCAGCCCCAGCATTTT.